The rows below give T cell receptor beta chains drawn from one sample of a study of blood T cell repertoires in COVID-19. The assay was immunoSEQ multiplex PCR, and TCRdb's table has in-frame clones only and misses some. The sample has nearly 400,000 clones, roughly 89% seen once. The sequencing sample was made of PBMCs or T cells enriched from blood (not recorded which). Receptor source: a woman under 40 who had recovered from COVID-19. CDR3s include the opening cysteine and the closing phenylalanine or tryptophan. The D gene is left open where the match is weak. Not every row has a clone size; where given, it reads once, few, many or a size class.

TRBD2	TRBJ2-2	-	TRBV27	TGTGCCAGCAGTTTATATCCAGCGGGAGGATCCGGGGAGCTGTTTTTT	CASSLYPAGGSGELFF
TRBD1	TRBJ1-4	-	TRBV7-9	TGTGCCAGCACCCGACAGGGCTCGGAAAAACTGTTTTTT	CASTRQGSEKLFF
TRBD1	TRBJ1-2	once	TRBV3-1/TRBV3-2	TGTGCCAGCAGCCAAGGTGCAGGGGGTGGGGGCTACACCTTC	CASSQGAGGGGYTF
-	TRBJ1-2	-	TRBV6-2/TRBV6-3	TGTGCCAGCAGTCGGGAGGGGGGCGCTGCGTCCAACTATGGCTACACCTTC	CASSREGGAASNYGYTF
TRBD1	TRBJ2-5	-	TRBV30	TGTGCCTGGACAGGGGGCTTCCAAGAGACCCAGTACTTC	CAWTGGFQETQYF
-	TRBJ2-2	-	TRBV7-3	TGTGCCAGCAGCCCGAGTACCGGGGAGCTGTTTTTT	CASSPSTGELFF
-	TRBJ1-1	-	TRBV10-3	TGTGCCATCAGTCCCGGGACTCAGAAGGACACTGAAGCTTTCTTT	CAISPGTQKDTEAFF
-	TRBJ1-6	-	TRBV27	TGTGCCAGCAGAACAGTAGCGAATCATTCACCCCTCCACTTT	CASRTVANHSPLHF
-	TRBJ1-4	-	TRBV7-9	TGTGCCAGCAGCGCGACAGGAGGAGAAAAACTGTTTTTT	CASSATGGEKLFF
-	TRBJ1-1	-	TRBV5-1	TGCGCCAGCAGCTTGACAGGGAGTTTGGTGAACACTGAAGCTTTCTTT	CASSLTGSLVNTEAFF
-	TRBJ2-7	-	TRBV4-1	TGCGCCAGCAGCCTACAAGGGGTAGGGACACAGTCCTACGAGCAGTACTTC	CASSLQGVGTQSYEQYF
-	TRBJ1-1	once	TRBV19	TGTGCCAGTACCCCCGTTGGAGGCACTGAAGCTTTCTTT	CASTPVGGTEAFF
-	TRBJ1-5	-	TRBV13	TGTGCCAGCAGCTTAGGCCCCCCTGCCGGGAATCAGCCCCAGCATTTT	CASSLGPPAGNQPQHF
-	TRBJ1-1	-	TRBV2	TGTGCCAGCAGACGTGGTAGTAGCATGAACACTGAAGCTTTCTTT	CASRRGSSMNTEAFF
-	TRBJ2-7	-	TRBV6-5	TGTGCCAGCAGTTCCAAAATTGCCTACGAGCAGTACTTC	CASSSKIAYEQYF
TRBD1	TRBJ2-7	-	TRBV6-5	TGTGCCAGCAGTCATCCGGGACAGGGTACCTACGAGCAGTACTTC	CASSHPGQGTYEQYF
TRBD2	TRBJ2-3	-	TRBV7-2	TGTGCCAGCACCTCCCCGTGGGGGCGGGGGGGGCCAGATACGCAGTATTTT	CASTSPWGRGGPDTQYF
-	TRBJ2-5	once	TRBV29-1	TGCAGCGTTGAAGTTTCGGACCAAGAGACCCAGTACTTC	CSVEVSDQETQYF
TRBD2	TRBJ2-5	-	TRBV7-2	TGTGCCAGCAGCTTAGCCCCCCTAGCGGGGGGGCTGGAGACCCAGTACTTC	CASSLAPLAGGLETQYF
TRBD2	TRBJ2-2	-	TRBV7-3	TGTGCCAGCAGCTTAGCGGGAGGAGGGACCGGGGAGCTGTTTTTT	CASSLAGGGTGELFF
-	TRBJ2-5	few	TRBV25-1	TGTGCCAGCAGTGAATCAGGGGCGTTGGGAGAGACCCAGTACTTC	CASSESGALGETQYF
TRBD1	TRBJ1-2	-	TRBV5-5	TGTGCCAGCAGCGGGACAGGGCGGCGAGGCTACACCTTC	CASSGTGRRGYTF
TRBD2	TRBJ2-5	once	TRBV5-6	TGTGCCAGCAGCTTGGCGGGGGGCCAAGAGACCCAGTACTTC	CASSLAGGQETQYF
-	TRBJ1-5	-	TRBV5-8	TGTGCCAGCAGCTTGGCGGTACCGTCTCCGCCCCAGCATTTT	CASSLAVPSPPQHF
TRBD2	TRBJ2-1	-	TRBV25-1	TGTGCCAGCAGTGAGGGGGGGTCCTACAATGAGCAGTTCTTC	CASSEGGSYNEQFF
-	TRBJ1-2	-	TRBV27	TGTGCCAGCAGTTTATCGATGCAGGACTATGGCTACACCTTC	CASSLSMQDYGYTF
TRBD1	TRBJ2-1	-	TRBV5-1	TGCGCCAGCAGCGCGGGGACAGGGTTGGGTGAGCAGTTCTTC	CASSAGTGLGEQFF
-	TRBJ1-6	-	TRBV27	TGTGCCAGCAGAACTACCGAGGCCTTAAGTTCACCCCTCCACTTT	CASRTTEALSSPLHF
-	TRBJ2-1	-	TRBV2	TGTGCCAGCAGTGCACTATCCAACAATGAGCAGTTCTTC	CASSALSNNEQFF
-	TRBJ2-1	-	TRBV2	TGTGCCAGCAGTGTAACCGCAAAGAGCTCCTACAATGAGCAGTTCTTC	CASSVTAKSSYNEQFF
-	TRBJ2-7	once	TRBV9	TGTGCCAGCAGCCCTGGACAGTCCCCATCCGAGCAGTACTTC	CASSPGQSPSEQYF
TRBD1	TRBJ1-3	-	TRBV6-5	TGTGCCGGCAGACAGGGGGAGAACACCATATATTTT	CAGRQGENTIYF
TRBD1	TRBJ1-4	few	TRBV2	TGTGCCAGCAAGTTTGCCAGGGGGATAGAAAAACTGTTTTTT	CASKFARGIEKLFF
TRBD1	TRBJ1-5	-	TRBV5-6	TGTGCCAGCAGCCGACTGGACAGGGAGGACCAGCCCCAGCATTTT	CASSRLDREDQPQHF
TRBD1	TRBJ1-3	-	TRBV30	TGTGCCTCGACAGGGACTGGAAACACCATATATTTT	CASTGTGNTIYF
-	TRBJ2-3	-	TRBV9	TGTGCCAGCAGCGTAGCACAGTACAGCACAGATACGCAGTATTTT	CASSVAQYSTDTQYF
-	TRBJ1-4	once	TRBV9	TGTGCCAGCAGCCCCGGGGTACTTAATGAAAAACTGTTTTTT	CASSPGVLNEKLFF
-	TRBJ1-2	-	TRBV7-9	TGTGCCAGCAGAGCCAAGGACACCTCTATTGGCTACACCTTC	CASRAKDTSIGYTF
-	TRBJ1-1	-	TRBV5-1	TGCGCCAGCAGTTTCGGGACACTGAACACTGAAGCTTTCTTT	CASSFGTLNTEAFF
TRBD1	TRBJ2-4	-	TRBV28	TGTGCCAGCAGTTTTGAAGGGACAGGACTAGCCAAAAACATTCAGTACTTC	CASSFEGTGLAKNIQYF
-	TRBJ1-5	-	TRBV6-5	TGTGCCAGCACCAATTCTGGAGGAGTTCAGCCCCAGCATTTT	CASTNSGGVQPQHF
-	TRBJ1-4	once	TRBV19	TGTGCCAGTAGTATTTCCGATCGGGAAAAACTGTTTTTT	CASSISDREKLFF
-	TRBJ1-3	-	TRBV7-9	TGTGCCAGCAGCTTAGAGGCCTCCATCTCTGTAGCAAACACCATATATTTT	CASSLEASISVANTIYF
-	TRBJ1-5	-	TRBV27	TGTGCCAGCAGTCTATTTTATAGCAATCAGCCCCAGCATTTT	CASSLFYSNQPQHF
-	TRBJ1-2	-	TRBV30	TGTGCCTGGAATTTGGGGAGCTCCTATGGCTACACCTTC	CAWNLGSSYGYTF
-	TRBJ1-5	-	TRBV5-8	TGTGCCAGCAGCTTATTTTTAGGGGGCAATCAGCCCCAGCATTTT	CASSLFLGGNQPQHF
TRBD2	TRBJ2-3	-	TRBV5-5	TGTGCCAGCAGCTCGGGGGGGTTTAGCACAGATACGCAGTATTTT	CASSSGGFSTDTQYF
-	TRBJ2-5	-	TRBV29-1	TGCAGCGTTGGGGTAGGGAGGGAGACCCAGTACTTC	CSVGVGRETQYF